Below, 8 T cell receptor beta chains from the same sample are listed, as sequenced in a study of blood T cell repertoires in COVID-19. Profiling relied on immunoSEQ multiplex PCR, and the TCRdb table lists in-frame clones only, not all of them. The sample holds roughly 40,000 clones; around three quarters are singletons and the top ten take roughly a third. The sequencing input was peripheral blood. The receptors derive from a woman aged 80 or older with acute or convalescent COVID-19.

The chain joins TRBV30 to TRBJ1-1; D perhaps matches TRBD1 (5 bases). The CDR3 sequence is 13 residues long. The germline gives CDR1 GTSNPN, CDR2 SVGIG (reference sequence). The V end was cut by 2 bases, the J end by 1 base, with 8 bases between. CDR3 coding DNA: TGTGCCTGGAGTTTAACAGGGAACACTGAAGCTTTCTTT. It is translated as CAWSLTGNTEAFF.

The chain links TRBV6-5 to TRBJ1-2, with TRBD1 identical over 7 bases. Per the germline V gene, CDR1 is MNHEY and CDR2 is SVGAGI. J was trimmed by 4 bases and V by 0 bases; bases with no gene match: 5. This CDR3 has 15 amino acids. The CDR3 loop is CASSYSRQGGYGYTF. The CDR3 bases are TGTGCCAGCAGTTACTCGAGACAGGGAGGCTATGGCTACACCTTC.

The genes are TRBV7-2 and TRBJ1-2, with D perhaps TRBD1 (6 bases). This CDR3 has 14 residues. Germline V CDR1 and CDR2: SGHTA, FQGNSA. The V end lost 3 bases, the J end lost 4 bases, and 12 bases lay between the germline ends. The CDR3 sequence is CASSFRGQFYGYTF. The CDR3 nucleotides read TGTGCCAGCAGCTTCAGGGGTCAGTTCTATGGCTACACCTTC. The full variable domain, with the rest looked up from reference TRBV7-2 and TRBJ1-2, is GAGVSQSPSNKVTEKGKDVELRCDPISGHTALYWYRQSLGQGLEFLIYFQGNSAPDKSGLPSDRFSAERTGGSVSTLTIQRTQQEDSAVYLCASSFRGQFYGYTFGSGTRLTVV.

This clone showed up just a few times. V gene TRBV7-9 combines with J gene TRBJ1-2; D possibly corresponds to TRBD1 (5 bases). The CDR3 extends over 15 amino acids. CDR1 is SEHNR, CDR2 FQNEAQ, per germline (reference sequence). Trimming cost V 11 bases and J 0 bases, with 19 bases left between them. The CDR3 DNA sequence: TGTGCCGGGGCGGGCAGGCGGGAAGCTAACTATGGCTACACCTTC. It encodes CAGAGRREANYGYTF.

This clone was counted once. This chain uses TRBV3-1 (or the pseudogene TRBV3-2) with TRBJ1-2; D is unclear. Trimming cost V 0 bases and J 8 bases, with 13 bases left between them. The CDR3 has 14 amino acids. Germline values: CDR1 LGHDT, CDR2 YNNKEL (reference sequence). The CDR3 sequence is CASSQEESGHGYTF. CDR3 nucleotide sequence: TGTGCCAGCAGCCAAGAAGAGTCAGGCCACGGCTACACCTTC.

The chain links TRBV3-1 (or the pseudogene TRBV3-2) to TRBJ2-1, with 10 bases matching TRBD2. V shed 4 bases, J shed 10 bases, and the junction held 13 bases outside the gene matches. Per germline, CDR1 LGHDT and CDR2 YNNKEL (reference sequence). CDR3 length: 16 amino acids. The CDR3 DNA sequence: TGTGCCAGCAGCCCCCTGCTAGCGGGGGCCGAGGGAGAGCAGTTCTTC. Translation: CASSPLLAGAEGEQFF.

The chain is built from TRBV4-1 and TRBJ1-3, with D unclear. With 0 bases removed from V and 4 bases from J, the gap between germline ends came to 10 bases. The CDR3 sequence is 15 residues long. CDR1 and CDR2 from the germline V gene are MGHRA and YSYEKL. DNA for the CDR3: TGCGCCAGCAGCCAAGATCCGCAGTTAGGAAACACCATATATTTT. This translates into CASSQDPQLGNTIYF.

The CDR3 spells CASSYGGIGFYNEQFF. The CDR3 DNA sequence: TGTGCCAGCAGTTATGGGGGGATTGGGTTCTACAATGAGCAGTTCTTC. The rearrangement joins TRBV6-5 to TRBJ2-1; perhaps TRBD2 as D (6 bases). The germline V and J ends were trimmed by 3 bases and 3 bases, with 15 bases remaining between them. This CDR3 comprises 16 residues. Germline V CDR1 and CDR2: MNHEY, SVGAGI.